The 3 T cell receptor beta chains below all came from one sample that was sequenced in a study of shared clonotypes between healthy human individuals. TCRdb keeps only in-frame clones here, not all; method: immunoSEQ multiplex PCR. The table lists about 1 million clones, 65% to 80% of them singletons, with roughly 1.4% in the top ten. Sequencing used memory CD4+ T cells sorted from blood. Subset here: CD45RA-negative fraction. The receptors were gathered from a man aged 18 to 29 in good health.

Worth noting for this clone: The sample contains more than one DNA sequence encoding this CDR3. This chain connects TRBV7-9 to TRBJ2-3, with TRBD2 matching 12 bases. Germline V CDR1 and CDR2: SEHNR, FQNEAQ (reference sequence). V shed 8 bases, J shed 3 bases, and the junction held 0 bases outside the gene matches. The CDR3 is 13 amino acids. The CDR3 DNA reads TGTGCCAGCGGACTAGCGGGGACAGATACGCAGTATTTT. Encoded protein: CASGLAGTDTQYF.

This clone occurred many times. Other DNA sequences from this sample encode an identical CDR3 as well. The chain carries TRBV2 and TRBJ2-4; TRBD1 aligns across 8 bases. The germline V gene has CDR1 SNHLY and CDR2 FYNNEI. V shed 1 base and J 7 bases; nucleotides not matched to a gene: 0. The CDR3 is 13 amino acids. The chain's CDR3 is CASSEGQGNIQYF. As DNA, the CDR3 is TGTGCCAGCAGTGAAGGACAGGGGAACATTCAGTACTTC.

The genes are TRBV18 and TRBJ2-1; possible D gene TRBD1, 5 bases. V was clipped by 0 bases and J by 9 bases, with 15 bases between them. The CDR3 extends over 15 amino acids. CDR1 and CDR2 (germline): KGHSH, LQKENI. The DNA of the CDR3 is TGTGCCAGCTCACCACCGGGAACAGGTATATTTGAGCAGTTCTTC. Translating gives CASSPPGTGIFEQFF.